A single sample gave rise to the 12 T cell receptor beta chains below, sequenced in a study of immune characterization of retroperitoneal liposarcoma. One entry per CDR3 protein, called by TCRdb with MiXCR from the PCR reads. The data contain 15,000 or so distinct CDR3 sequences, about 45% of them seen just once; the ten biggest clones take up roughly 12%. The sample was tumor tissue. The source of these receptors is a female donor with retroperitoneal liposarcoma.

About this clonotype: An end of the junction differs from the germline gene, which may be a read error. V gene TRBV12-3 or TRBV12-4 combines with J gene TRBJ2-3; D is uncertain. The CDR3 extends over 12 amino acids. The CDR3 DNA follows: TGTGTCAGCAGCACCTCCACAGATACGCAGTATTTT. Translated: CVSSTSTDTQYF.

This clonotype is medium-sized in the sample. The rearrangement uses TRBV7-2 and TRBJ2-1; 13 bases map to TRBD2. The CDR3 is 16 residues long. V dropped 5 bases and J dropped 9; count of bases not matched to a gene: 10. Germline CDR1 SGHTA, CDR2 FQGNSA. Here the CDR3 reads CASSAGTSGTLGEQFF. DNA of the CDR3: TGTGCCAGCAGCGCCGGGACTAGCGGGACCTTGGGTGAGCAGTTCTTC.

This rearrangement joins TRBV6-1 to TRBJ2-5; no clear D gene. The CDR3 runs 13 residues. Germline CDR1 MNHNS, CDR2 SASEGT. Trimming removed 4 bases from V and 6 bases from J, with 12 bases in between. The CDR3, as DNA: TGTGCCAGCAGTGGCACTTACACCCAGACCCAGTACTTC. Residues: CASSGTYTQTQYF.

This sequence joins TRBV10-1 and TRBJ2-1; 11 positions agree with TRBD1. Germline-derived CDR1 and CDR2 are WNHNN and SYGVQD (reference sequence). The trim removed 3 bases at V and 7 bases at J, leaving 8 bases unmatched. This CDR3 is built from 16 residues. As DNA, the CDR3 is TGCGCCAGCAGTGACCTCGGGACAGGGGGTTGGAATGAGCAGTTCTTC. Translated: CASSDLGTGGWNEQFF.

The chain combines TRBV7-3 with TRBJ2-3, with D possibly called TRBD1 or TRBD2 (7 bases each). The germline gives CDR1 SGHTA, CDR2 FQGTGA. The CDR3 totals 14 residues. The ends were cut back, 9 bases at V and 6 bases at J, with 19 bases in the middle. In nucleotides, the CDR3 is TGTGCCAGTAGCGCAGGGGGGGATTTGGATACGCAGTATTTT. Translation gives CASSAGGDLDTQYF.

V usage is TRBV12-5 and J usage is TRBJ2-1; 8 nucleotides align to TRBD2. CDR1 and CDR2 from the germline V gene are LGHNT and FRNRAP. The J segment lost 3 bases and the V segment lost 7 bases, leaving 5 bases of the junction unmatched. This CDR3 has 14 amino acids. The CDR3 loop is CASALSGGYNEQFF. CDR3 nucleotide sequence: TGTGCTAGTGCCTTGAGCGGGGGCTACAATGAGCAGTTCTTC.

The chain joins TRBV6-4 to TRBJ2-1, with TRBD2 matching over 10 bases. The DNA end lines up better with TRBJ2-7; the J call may be wrong. Per the germline V gene, CDR1 is MRHNA and CDR2 is SNTAGT. The CDR3 sequence is 15 residues long. CDR3 bases: TGTGCCAGCAGTGAGGCCAGCGGGGGGGCGAGGGAGCAGTACTTC. It specifies CASSEASGGAREQYF.

The V gene is TRBV6-6, the J gene TRBJ2-1; D is uncertain. Germline assignment: CDR1 MNHNY and CDR2 SVGAGI (reference sequence). The length of the CDR3 is 15 residues. Trimming cost V 2 bases and J 0 bases, with 8 bases left between them. The CDR3 reads CASSYRRNSYNEQFF. DNA of the CDR3: TGTGCCAGCAGTTACCGGAGAAACTCCTACAATGAGCAGTTCTTC.

This rearrangement joins TRBV6-5 to TRBJ2-1; D ambiguous. The DNA end is a closer match to TRBJ2-7, so the J assignment may be wrong. Germline V CDR1 and CDR2: MNHEY, SVGAGI. This CDR3 has 15 amino acids. CDR3 nucleotide sequence: TGTGCCAGCAGTTCAACCCTCGGACGGGCAAACGAGCAGTACTTC. Translation gives CASSSTLGRANEQYF.

This clonotype was detected only a few times. The rearrangement links TRBV7-2 to TRBJ1-2; 7 nucleotides align to TRBD1. The length of the CDR3 is 14 residues. V was pared by 6 bases and J by 4 bases, with 8 bases of the junction left unmatched. In germline, CDR1 is SGHTA, CDR2 FQGNSA. CDR3 nucleotide sequence: TGTGCCAGCAGTCCGAACCGGGACAGCTATGGCTACACCTTC. It codes for CASSPNRDSYGYTF. Full variable domain (remainder filled in from reference TRBV7-2 and TRBJ1-2): GAGVSQSPSNKVTEKGKDVELRCDPISGHTALYWYRQSLGQGLEFLIYFQGNSAPDKSGLPSDRFSAERTGGSVSTLTIQRTQQEDSAVYLCASSPNRDSYGYTFGSGTRLTVV.

By share, this clonotype counts as hyperexpanded. The chain is built from TRBV6-1 and TRBJ2-1; 8 nucleotides line up with TRBD1. The germline V gene has CDR1 MNHNS and CDR2 SASEGT. V was clipped by 2 bases and J by 10 bases; unmatched bases: 4. CDR3 size: 13 residues. In nucleotides, the CDR3 is TGTGCCAGCAGTGAAACCCGGACAGGGGAGCAGTTCTTC. Translation gives CASSETRTGEQFF.

By sample fraction, this clonotype is medium-sized (0.01 to 0.1%). The chain combines TRBV11-3 with TRBJ2-5; 7 bases align to TRBD1. The CDR3 is 14 residues long. CDR1 and CDR2 from the germline V gene are SGHNT and YENEEA. The ends lost 3 bases at V and 0 bases at J; junction bases unmatched: 1. The CDR3 DNA sequence: TGTGCCAGCAGCTTGGGACAGTACCAAGAGACCCAGTACTTC. It encodes CASSLGQYQETQYF.